What follows are 26 T cell receptor beta chains derived from one specimen sequenced in a study of shared clonotypes between healthy human individuals. Assay used: immunoSEQ multiplex PCR; TCRdb lists only in-frame clones, some missing. The table has approximately 2.5 million clones, roughly 93% seen once. Material: naive CD4+ T cells from PBMCs. Subset noted: CD45RA+ positively selected. These receptors were obtained from a man aged 18 to 35 in good health. Some clones in this sample may be carry-over from other donors' samples.

This clone has more than one count but fewer than ten. The chain is built from TRBV4-3 and TRBJ2-5; no clear D. This CDR3 is 14 amino acids long. Trimming took 1 base from V and 5 from J, leaving 11 bases between them. Looked up from germline, CDR1 is LGHNA and CDR2 is YSLEER. The CDR3 region has the DNA TGCGCCAGCAGCCAAGTTAGGGATTTGGAGACCCAGTACTTC. As protein: CASSQVRDLETQYF.

CDR3 DNA: TGTGCCAGCAGGAGGATAGCGGGTTTGCAAGAGACCCAGTACTTC. Protein product: CASRRIAGLQETQYF. The genes are TRBV7-2 and TRBJ2-5; 7 bases are a match to TRBD2. This CDR3 comprises 15 residues. Germline-derived CDR1 and CDR2 are SGHTA and FQGNSA. V was pared by 6 bases and J by 2 bases, with 9 bases of the junction left unmatched. The full variable domain, rest sourced from reference TRBV7-2 and TRBJ2-5, is GAGVSQSPSNKVTEKGKDVELRCDPISGHTALYWYRQSLGQGLEFLIYFQGNSAPDKSGLPSDRFSAERTGGSVSTLTIQRTQQEDSAVYLCASRRIAGLQETQYFGPGTRLLVL.

The chain is built from TRBV4-1 and TRBJ1-2; 7 nucleotides agree with TRBD1. This CDR3 region has 15 residues. Losses at the gene ends were 1 base for V and 3 bases for J; bases not matched to a gene: 5. Germline V gene data show CDR1 as MGHRA and CDR2 as YSYEKL. This chain's CDR3 is CASSQGQGVDYGYTF. The CDR3 bases are TGCGCCAGCAGCCAAGGACAGGGCGTCGACTATGGCTACACCTTC.

The chain employs TRBV28 and TRBJ2-7, with D perhaps matching TRBD1 or TRBD2 (5 bases each). Germline CDR1 is MDHEN and CDR2 is SYDVKM. The V end was cut by 4 bases, the J end by 3 bases, with 22 bases between. The CDR3 spans 17 residues. The CDR3 sequence is CASSSPIGASRSYEQYF. In DNA form, the CDR3 reads TGTGCCAGCAGTTCCCCAATAGGGGCTAGCAGGAGCTACGAGCAGTACTTC.

This clone was seen a single time. The chain recombines TRBV30 with TRBJ2-1; 7 nucleotides agree with TRBD2. This CDR3 spans 14 amino acids. V shed 4 bases, J shed 0 bases, and the junction held 3 bases outside the gene matches. Germline-derived CDR1 and CDR2 are GTSNPN and SVGIG (reference sequence). Written as DNA, the CDR3 is TGTGCCTGGATGTCTAGCGGCTCCTACAATGAGCAGTTCTTC. This encodes CAWMSSGSYNEQFF.

This clone has just one count. The V gene is TRBV28, the J gene TRBJ2-3, with 10 positions matching TRBD2. V lost 5 bases and J lost 14; bases outside the gene matches: 16. This CDR3 comprises 15 residues. CDR1 is MDHEN, CDR2 SYDVKM, per germline. CDR3 nucleotides: TGTGCCAGCAGTAGTTTAGCGGGAGGCCCTGCGGGGGGGTATTTT. Encoded protein: CASSSLAGGPAGGYF.

This sequence joins TRBV2 and TRBJ2-6; possibly TRBD1 for D (6 bases). Germline lookup yields CDR1 SNHLY and CDR2 FYNNEI. V lost 6 bases and J lost 2, with 23 bases in between. CDR3 length: 19 residues. The CDR3 sequence is CASRDVFLGQSPGANVLTF. For the CDR3, the DNA is TGTGCCAGCAGAGACGTGTTCCTGGGACAATCGCCTGGGGCCAACGTCCTGACTTTC.

V gene TRBV19 combines with J gene TRBJ1-1, with D possibly TRBD1 on 5 matching bases. Trimming left V 7 bases short and J 4 bases short, with 10 bases between. Germline V CDR1 and CDR2: LNHDA, SQIVND (reference sequence). The CDR3 is 12 residues long. CDR3 in DNA: TGTGCCAGTAACCTCGGGGGCACTGAAGCTTTCTTT. It is translated as CASNLGGTEAFF.

The chain combines TRBV30 with TRBJ1-1; 10 nucleotides agree with TRBD1. With 5 bases clipped from V and 5 bases from J, the junction kept 17 bases outside the gene matches. The CDR3 extends over 17 amino acids. Germline V gives CDR1 GTSNPN, CDR2 SVGIG (reference sequence). The CDR3 region is CAWLPRDRGFWGTEAFF. The CDR3 nucleotides read TGTGCCTGGCTTCCCAGGGACAGGGGATTTTGGGGGACTGAAGCTTTCTTT.

The chain joins TRBV19 to TRBJ2-7; either TRBD1 or TRBD2 may supply D (5 bases each). The germline gives CDR1 LNHDA, CDR2 SQIVND (reference sequence). The length of the CDR3 is 16 residues. V lost 5 bases, J lost 7 bases, and 24 bases lay in between. This CDR3 is CASSAPTGTGRVEQYF. DNA for the CDR3: TGTGCCAGTAGTGCCCCAACCGGGACCGGCCGTGTAGAGCAGTACTTC.

The chain carries TRBV5-6 and TRBJ2-3; TRBD1 matches at 9 bases. Germline CDR1 reads SGHDT; CDR2 reads YYEEEE. This CDR3 is 15 amino acids long. Trimming cost V 3 bases and J 2 bases; bases outside gene matches: 4. As DNA, the CDR3 is TGTGCCAGCAGCTCACAGGGGGCCAACACAGATACGCAGTATTTT. The encoded protein is CASSSQGANTDTQYF.

V and J are TRBV30 and TRBJ2-1; D uncertain. CDR3 length: 16 residues. Germline-derived CDR1 and CDR2 are GTSNPN and SVGIG (reference sequence). V dropped 4 bases and J dropped 3 bases, with 19 bases sitting between them. The CDR3, as DNA: TGTGCCTGGACCTCCTTTACGGCAGGAATCTACAATGAGCAGTTCTTC. Its translation: CAWTSFTAGIYNEQFF.

The chain has TRBV7-2 and TRBJ1-1; no reliable D call. Germline V gene lookup returns CDR1 SGHTA and CDR2 FQGNSA. The CDR3 sequence is 17 residues long. Trimming left V 5 bases short and J 0 bases short, with 19 bases between. CDR3 in amino acids: CASSPTREAMMNTEAFF. The CDR3 nucleotides read TGTGCCAGCAGCCCCACTAGGGAGGCCATGATGAACACTGAAGCTTTCTTT.

The rearrangement uses TRBV15 and TRBJ2-4; 11 bases are a match to TRBD2. CDR3 length equals 17 residues. Trimming at V came to 1 base and at J to 6 bases, leaving 8 bases not matched to a gene. From germline, CDR1 is LNHNV and CDR2 YYDKDF (reference sequence). The CDR3 sequence: CATSRGGTSGIINIQYF. CDR3 DNA: TGTGCCACCAGCAGAGGAGGGACTAGCGGAATAATAAACATTCAGTACTTC.

The chain links TRBV6-1 to TRBJ2-7, with 7 bases identical to TRBD2. CDR1 and CDR2 from the germline V gene are MNHNS and SASEGT. The J segment lost 2 bases and the V segment lost 6 bases, leaving 7 bases of the junction unmatched. CDR3 length equals 14 residues. The CDR3 is CASRPRGKPYEQYF. In DNA form, the CDR3 reads TGTGCCAGCAGGCCGCGGGGGAAACCCTACGAGCAGTACTTC.

J is TRBJ1-3 and V is TRBV9; no definite D call. This CDR3 is 14 amino acids long. V lost 0 bases to trimming and J lost 2 bases, with 6 bases between them. The germline V gene has CDR1 SGDLS and CDR2 YYNGEE. CDR3 nucleotide sequence: TGTGCCAGCAGCGTAGGCCCAACTGGAAACACCATATATTTT. This encodes CASSVGPTGNTIYF.

The chain is built from TRBV30 and TRBJ2-7; 12 nucleotides match TRBD2. Germline CDR1 and CDR2: GTSNPN and SVGIG (reference sequence). The V gene end was trimmed by 3 bases and the J gene end by 6 bases; junction bases not matched to a gene: 3. This CDR3 comprises 13 residues. The CDR3 is CAWRTSGSSEQYF. The CDR3 region has the DNA TGTGCCTGGAGGACTAGCGGGAGTAGCGAGCAGTACTTC. Full variable domain (missing parts from reference TRBV30 and TRBJ2-7): SQTIHQWPATLVQPVGSPLSLECTVEGTSNPNLYWYRQAAGRGLQLLFYSVGIGQISSEVPQNLSASRPQDRQFILSSKKLLLSDSGFYLCAWRTSGSSEQYFGPGTRLTVT.

CDR3 DNA: TGTGCCATCAGTGTATTCGCTAGCGGGAGCACAGATACGCAGTATTTT. Its translation is CAISVFASGSTDTQYF. The chain joins TRBV10-3 to TRBJ2-3; 8 nucleotides align to TRBD2. The CDR3 length is 16 residues. The germline gives CDR1 ENHRY, CDR2 SYGVKD. Trimming cost V 4 bases and J 0 bases; bases outside gene matches: 6.

The rearrangement links TRBV2 to TRBJ2-3, with D unresolved. The germline CDR1 and CDR2 sequences are SNHLY and FYNNEI. This CDR3 is built from 10 residues. V lost 2 bases and J lost 7, with 1 base in between. The chain's CDR3 is CASSEYTQYF. The CDR3 bases are TGTGCCAGCAGTGAATATACGCAGTATTTT.

This chain uses TRBV7-3 with TRBJ2-7; no reliable D call. Germline V lookup: CDR1 SGHTA, CDR2 FQGTGA. This CDR3 is built from 13 residues. Deletions cut 6 bases from V and 10 bases from J, with 19 bases between. CDR3 sequence reads: CASSRLEETEQYF. As DNA, the CDR3 is TGTGCCAGCAGTCGCCTGGAAGAAACGGAACAGTACTTC.

This clone has only one observation. This chain joins TRBV28 and TRBJ2-7, with 8 bases aligning to TRBD2. Per germline, CDR1 MDHEN and CDR2 SYDVKM. The CDR3 length is 14 residues. With 5 bases clipped from V and 7 bases from J, the junction kept 10 bases outside the gene matches. The CDR3 spells CASSPGGARGEQYF. In DNA form, the CDR3 reads TGTGCCAGCAGTCCCGGGGGGGCCCGCGGGGAGCAGTACTTC.

The chain employs TRBV18 and TRBJ1-5; D unclear. Per the germline V gene, CDR1 is KGHSH and CDR2 is LQKENI. Deletions cut 4 bases from V and 9 bases from J, with 22 bases between. CDR3 length: 16 amino acids. CDR3 amino acids: CASSRGRVDAGAPQHF. For the CDR3, the DNA is TGTGCCAGCTCACGCGGGAGGGTGGACGCCGGAGCGCCCCAGCATTTT. Variable domain in full (rest from reference TRBV18 and TRBJ1-5): NAGVMQNPRHLVRRRGQEARLRCSPMKGHSHVYWYRQLPEEGLKFMVYLQKENIIDESGMPKERFSAEFPKEGPSILRIQQVVRGDSAAYFCASSRGRVDAGAPQHFGDGTRLSIL.

On this clone: Distinct nucleotide sequences in the sample also encode this CDR3. The gene calls are TRBV27 and TRBJ2-2, with TRBD1 matching 7 bases. The germline V gene has CDR1 MNHEY and CDR2 SMNVEV (reference sequence). After removal of 2 bases from V and 0 bases from J, the junction contained 0 bases not matched to a gene. The CDR3 totals 15 residues. The CDR3 region is CASSLGQANTGELFF. CDR3 bases: TGTGCCAGCAGTTTAGGACAGGCGAACACCGGGGAGCTGTTTTTT.

This chain connects TRBV6-6 to TRBJ2-7; the match to TRBD2 covers 7 bases. The CDR3 covers 15 residues. Germline CDR1 MNHNY, CDR2 SVGAGI (reference sequence). V shed 6 bases, J shed 2 bases, and the junction held 10 bases outside the gene matches. CDR3 sequence (DNA): TGTGCCAGCAGGGCCGGGGCTAGCGGTACCTACGAGCAGTACTTC. Translation gives CASRAGASGTYEQYF.

The chain couples TRBV6-7 to TRBJ1-5, with D maybe TRBD1 (6 bases). TRBV6-7 is filed as an ORF, its function uncertain. The CDR3 consists of 15 residues. Trimming stripped 4 bases from V and 2 bases from J, with 12 bases between. The CDR3 DNA sequence: TGTGCCAGCAGTTTAGCCAGGGGAGGCAATCAGCCCCAGCATTTT. Translation: CASSLARGGNQPQHF.

The chain links TRBV4-2 to TRBJ2-2; 10 bases match TRBD1. Germline V lookup: CDR1 LGHNA, CDR2 YNFKEQ. The CDR3 extends over 19 amino acids. The junction had 13 bases not matched to a gene; V was cut back by 2 bases and J by 4 bases. CDR3 residues: CASSQLSSTTGGGTGELFF. In nucleotides, the CDR3 is TGTGCCAGCAGCCAACTCTCCTCAACGACAGGGGGCGGCACCGGGGAGCTGTTTTTT.